This T cell receptor (beta chain) was recorded in a study of T cell responses to AZD1222 COVID-19 vaccine. CDR3 length: 16 amino acids. Germline CDR1 reads SGHRS; CDR2 reads YFSETQ. V was cut by 0 bases and J by 6 bases, with 16 bases left in between. The table came from immunoSEQ multiplex PCR; TCRdb's copy has only in-frame clones and leaves some out. The data hold tens of thousands of clones, with 65% to 85% observed a single time. With regard to this clone: The antigen remains undetermined.

Overall study findings and caveats: Spike was spanned by vaccine-associated CD4 TCRs, with dominance at 160-218 and 743-854. The peak T cell response came first, and repertoires were sampled only after it.

This sequence joins TRBV5-1 and TRBJ2-1; TRBD2 might be the D (7 bases). Sequencing used peripheral blood, obtained 28 days after the second AZD1222 dose. The clonotype originates from an adult who received the AZD1222 COVID-19 vaccine. The CDR3 DNA reads TGCGCCAGCAGCTTGGCTGGGTCGGGGGGCATCAATGAGCAGTTCTTC. It specifies CASSLAGSGGINEQFF.